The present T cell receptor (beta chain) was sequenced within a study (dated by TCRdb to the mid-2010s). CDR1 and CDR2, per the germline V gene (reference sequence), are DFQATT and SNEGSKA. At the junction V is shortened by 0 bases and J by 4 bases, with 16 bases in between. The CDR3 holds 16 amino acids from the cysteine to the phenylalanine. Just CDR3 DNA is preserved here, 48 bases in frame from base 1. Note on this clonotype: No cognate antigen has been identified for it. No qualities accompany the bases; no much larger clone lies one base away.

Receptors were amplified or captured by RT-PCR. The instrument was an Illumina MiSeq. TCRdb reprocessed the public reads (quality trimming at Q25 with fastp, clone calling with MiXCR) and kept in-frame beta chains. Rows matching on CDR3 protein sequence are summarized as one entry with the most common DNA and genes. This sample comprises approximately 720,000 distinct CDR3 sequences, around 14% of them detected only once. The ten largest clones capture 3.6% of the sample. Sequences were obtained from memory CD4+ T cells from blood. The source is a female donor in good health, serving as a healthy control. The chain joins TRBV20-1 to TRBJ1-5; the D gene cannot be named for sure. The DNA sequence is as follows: TGCAGTGCTAGAGATCCAATGGGCCAGGAGAATCAGCCCCAGCATTTT. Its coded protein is CSARDPMGQENQPQHF.